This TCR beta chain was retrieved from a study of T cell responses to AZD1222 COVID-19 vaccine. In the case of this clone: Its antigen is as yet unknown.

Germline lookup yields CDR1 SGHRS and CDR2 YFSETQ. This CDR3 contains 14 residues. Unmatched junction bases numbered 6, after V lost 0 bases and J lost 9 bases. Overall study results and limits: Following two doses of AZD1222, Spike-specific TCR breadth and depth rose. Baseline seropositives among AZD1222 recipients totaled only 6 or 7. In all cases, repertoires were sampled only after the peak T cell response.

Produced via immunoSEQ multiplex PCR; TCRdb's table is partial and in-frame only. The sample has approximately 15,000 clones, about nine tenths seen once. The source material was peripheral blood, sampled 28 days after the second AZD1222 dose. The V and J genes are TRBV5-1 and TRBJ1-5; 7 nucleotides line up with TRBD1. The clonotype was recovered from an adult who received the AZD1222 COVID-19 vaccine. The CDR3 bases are TGCGCCAGCAGCTTGGGGACAGGACAGACGCCCCAGCATTTT. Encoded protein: CASSLGTGQTPQHF. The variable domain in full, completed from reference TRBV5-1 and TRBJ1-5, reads KAGVTQTPRYLIKTRGQQVTLSCSPISGHRSVSWYQQTPGQGLQFLFEYFSETQRNKGNFPGRFSGRQFSNSRSEMNVSTLELGDSALYLCASSLGTGQTPQHFGDGTRLSIL.